One and the same sample provided the 5 T cell receptor beta chains below, sequenced in a study of human T cells and chemical hapten exposure. MiXCR was run by TCRdb on the RACE reads, yielding one entry per CDR3 protein. The sample lists about 380,000 distinct CDR3 sequences, approximately 5.1% occurring once. Time point reported: patch test 1, 2 weeks after DPC sensitization. Stated treatment: therapeutic diphenylcyclopropenone sensitization with weekly scalp DPC. The specimen was whole blood, collected in connection with sensitization to the hapten diphenylcyclopropenone (DPC). The origin of the receptors is a woman in her 50s with alopecia areata. Some clones in this sample may be carry-over from other donors' samples.

This clonotype appeared many times. The V call is TRBV6-6, the J call TRBJ1-2; the match to TRBD1 covers 7 bases. This CDR3 is built from 14 residues. The V gene's germline CDR1 is MNHNY and CDR2 SVGAGI (reference sequence). With V trimmed by 2 bases and J by 4 bases, 4 bases remained unmatched. DNA of the CDR3: TGTGCCAGCAGTTACCCGGGACAGAGCTATGGCTACACCTTC. It yields the protein CASSYPGQSYGYTF.

This clonotype was observed at least ten times. The V call is TRBV2, the J call TRBJ2-3; TRBD2 matches 14 bases. Germline assignment: CDR1 SNHLY and CDR2 FYNNEI. V trimming: 6 bases; J trimming: 4 bases; junction bases outside the gene matches: 18. This CDR3 has 20 residues. CDR3 region: CASSGLAGGLSFLSPDTQYF. The CDR3 nucleotides read TGTGCCAGCAGCGGACTAGCGGGGGGTCTTTCCTTCTTGTCCCCAGATACGCAGTATTTT.

The chain's CDR3 is CSVNLNTEAFF. Here the CDR3 DNA reads TGCAGCGTTAACCTGAACACTGAAGCTTTCTTT. This chain joins TRBV29-1 and TRBJ1-1; D gene uncertain. Trimming shortened V by 5 bases and J by 0 bases, and 4 bases separated the two germline ends. The germline CDR1 and CDR2 sequences are SQVTM and ANQGSEA. CDR3 size: 11 residues.

There are a few counts of this clonotype. The CDR3 reads CASSVGGTGDSPLHF. The CDR3 nucleotides are TGTGCCAGCAGCGTAGGCGGGACAGGGGATTCACCCCTCCACTTT. V and J are TRBV9 and TRBJ1-6, with 10 bases identical to TRBD1. Germline loops: CDR1 SGDLS, CDR2 YYNGEE. This CDR3 is 15 amino acids long. Trimming cost V 0 bases and J 8 bases; bases outside gene matches: 2.

This clonotype was seen many times. The gene calls are TRBV29-1 and TRBJ2-3; the match to TRBD2 covers 12 bases. This CDR3 comprises 14 residues. Germline CDR1 SQVTM, CDR2 ANQGSEA. The J segment lost 2 bases and the V segment lost 4 bases, leaving 1 base of the junction unmatched. The CDR3 protein is CSVGTSGITDTQYF. CDR3 DNA sequence: TGCAGCGTTGGGACTAGCGGGATCACAGATACGCAGTATTTT.